Sequencing of this T cell receptor (beta chain) was carried out in a study of cytomegalovirus exposure and HLA in healthy donors. Overall study: Earlier sequencing of 150 million to 200 million T cells yielded fewer than 140 million unique TCR beta sequences. There were approximately 85 million unique TCRs (from HLA-typed donors) in an early data release. Study-wide results and caveats: Among TCR beta chains, those listed as cytomegalovirus-associated numbered some 170.

The PCR was carried out with 60 Vbeta primers and 13 Jbeta primers. The table came from immunoSEQ multiplex PCR; TCRdb's copy has only in-frame clones and leaves some out. This table has some 150,000 clones, 75% to 80% appearing once. The V end lost 8 bases, the J end lost 6 bases, and 13 bases lay between the germline ends. The CDR3 runs to 12 residues. The V gene's germline CDR1 is SEHNR and CDR2 FQNEAQ (reference sequence). Worth noting for this clone: Its antigen remains unknown.

This clonotype was sampled from a man in his late teens or twenties in good health and CMV-seronegative. The genes are TRBV7-9 and TRBJ1-1; unclear D gene. The sequenced sample consisted of PBMCs. CDR3 bases: TGTGCCAGCCTAGGAGCTCATCCTGAAGCTTTCTTT. Encoded protein: CASLGAHPEAFF.